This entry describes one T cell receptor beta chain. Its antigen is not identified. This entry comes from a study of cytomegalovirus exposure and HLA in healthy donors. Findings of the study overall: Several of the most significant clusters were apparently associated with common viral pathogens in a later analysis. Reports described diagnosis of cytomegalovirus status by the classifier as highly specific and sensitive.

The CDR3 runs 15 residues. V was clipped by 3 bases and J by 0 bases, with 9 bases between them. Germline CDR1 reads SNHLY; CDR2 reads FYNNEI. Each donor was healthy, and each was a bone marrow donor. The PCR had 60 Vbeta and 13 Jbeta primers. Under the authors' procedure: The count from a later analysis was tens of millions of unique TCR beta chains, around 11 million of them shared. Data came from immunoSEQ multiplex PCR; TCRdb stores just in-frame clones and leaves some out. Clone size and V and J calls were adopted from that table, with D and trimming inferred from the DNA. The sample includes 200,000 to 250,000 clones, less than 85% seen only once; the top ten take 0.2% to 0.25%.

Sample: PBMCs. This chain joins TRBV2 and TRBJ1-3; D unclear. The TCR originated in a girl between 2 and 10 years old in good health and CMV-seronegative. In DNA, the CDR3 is TGTGCCAGCAGTGAGGGCGTGAGCTCTGGAAACACCATATATTTT. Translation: CASSEGVSSGNTIYF.